The 32 T cell receptor beta chains below were found in one sample sequenced in a study of cytomegalovirus exposure and HLA in healthy donors. Primers for the PCR totalled 60 Vbeta and 13 Jbeta. Using immunoSEQ multiplex PCR, the repertoire was profiled, and TCRdb retains in-frame clones only, with some absent. The sample yields approximately 27,000 clones, around 70% seen once. Sequenced: PBMCs. The receptors originated from a woman aged 45-60 years in good health and CMV-seronegative.

The chain is built from TRBV6-1 and TRBJ1-6; 10 nucleotides match TRBD1. This CDR3 is 15 amino acids long. CDR1 MNHNS and CDR2 SASEGT come from the germline V gene. V lost 6 bases, J lost 7 bases, and 6 bases stayed unmatched. CDR3 residues: CASSGQGGSNSPLHF. The CDR3 DNA reads as TGTGCCAGCAGCGGACAGGGGGGTTCAAATTCACCCCTCCACTTT.

This chain links TRBV7-6 with TRBJ1-1; TRBD1 aligns across 9 bases. Germline CDR1 reads SGHVS; CDR2 reads FNYEAQ. The CDR3 sequence is 13 residues long. J lost 6 bases, V lost 5 bases, and 4 bases had no gene match. CDR3 coding DNA: TGTGCCAGCAGCATAAGACAGGGGGCTGAAGCTTTCTTT. This sequence encodes CASSIRQGAEAFF.

V gene TRBV15 combines with J gene TRBJ1-1, with D unresolved. Trimming removed 0 bases from V and 4 bases from J, with 9 bases in between. CDR1 and CDR2 from the germline V gene are LNHNV and YYDKDF (reference sequence). This CDR3 is built from 14 residues. DNA for the CDR3: TGTGCCACCAGCAGAGATCAGGTGAGCACTGAAGCTTTCTTT. Translated: CATSRDQVSTEAFF.

In nucleotides, the CDR3 is TGTGCCAGCAGGGACACAGGAGAGACCCAGTACTTC. Amino acid sequence: CASRDTGETQYF. V is TRBV25-1 and J is TRBJ2-5, with D possibly being TRBD1 (5 bases). Between the trimmed V and J ends, which lost 6 bases and 4 bases, there was a span of 9 bases. Germline CDR1 and CDR2: MGHDK and SYGVNS. This CDR3 is 12 amino acids long.

This clone was counted a few times. The junction shows a germline mismatch at one end, possibly a read error. V gene TRBV7-7 combines with J gene TRBJ2-7; maybe TRBD2 (6 bases). Germline CDR1 SSHAT, CDR2 FNYEAQ (reference sequence). The CDR3 runs to 13 residues. CDR3 residues: CASSPSKGGEQYF. The CDR3 bases are TGTGCTAGCAGCCCCTCAAAGGGAGGCGAGCAGTACTTC. The complete variable domain, with remaining parts taken from reference TRBV7-7 and TRBJ2-7, reads GAGVSQSPRYKVTKRGQDVTLRCDPISSHATLYWYQQALGQGPEFLTYFNYEAQPDKSGLPSDRFSAERPEGSISTLTIQRTEQRDSAMYRCASSPSKGGEQYFGPGTRLTVT.

This rearrangement joins TRBV4-1 to TRBJ1-3, with D unresolved. Between the trimmed V and J ends, which lost 4 bases and 0 bases, there was a span of 10 bases. This CDR3 contains 15 residues. CDR1 and CDR2 (germline): MGHRA, YSYEKL. CDR3 nucleotides: TGCGCCAGCAGCCCCCAGGCGAGCTCTGGAAACACCATATATTTT. It yields the protein CASSPQASSGNTIYF.

This clone occurred a few times. This rearrangement joins TRBV29-1 to TRBJ1-3, with D tentatively TRBD1 (5 bases). Germline V gene lookup returns CDR1 SQVTM and CDR2 ANQGSEA. V was pared by 4 bases and J by 0 bases, with 7 bases between. CDR3 length equals 13 residues. CDR3 sequence reads: CSVGGTSGNTIYF. CDR3 in DNA: TGCAGCGTTGGGGGCACCTCTGGAAACACCATATATTTT.

J is TRBJ1-1 and V is TRBV10-2; the match to TRBD1 covers 7 bases. Per germline, CDR1 WSHSY and CDR2 SAAADI. V lost 3 bases and J lost 11; bases outside the gene matches: 18. The CDR3 extends over 16 amino acids. CDR3 protein: CASSDPQFGGGSVAFF. DNA of the CDR3: TGCGCCAGCAGTGACCCCCAATTTGGAGGGGGCAGTGTCGCTTTCTTT.

V and J are TRBV9 and TRBJ2-5; D gene unclear. The CDR3 is 14 amino acids. Germline V gene lookup returns CDR1 SGDLS and CDR2 YYNGEE. The V gene lost 2 bases and the J gene lost 3 bases, with 11 bases spanning the gap. CDR3 coding DNA: TGTGCCAGCAGCGTTGGCGGTACCGAAGAGACCCAGTACTTC. It is translated as CASSVGGTEETQYF.

This clone was detected only a few times. This chain links TRBV29-1 with TRBJ2-7, with 7 bases fitting TRBD1. The CDR3 consists of 17 residues. Germline V CDR1 and CDR2: SQVTM, ANQGSEA. Losses at the gene ends were 4 bases for V and 0 bases for J; bases not matched to a gene: 15. The chain's CDR3 is CSVGYYEGTEISYEQYF. DNA for the CDR3: TGCAGCGTTGGGTATTATGAGGGGACAGAGATCTCCTACGAGCAGTACTTC.

This clone was recorded a few times. The rearrangement uses TRBV5-1 and TRBJ2-6, with a weak D call TRBD2 (6 bases). CDR3 length equals 15 residues. CDR1 and CDR2 from the germline V gene are SGHRS and YFSETQ. V dropped 6 bases and J dropped 2 bases, with 12 bases sitting between them. Written as DNA, the CDR3 is TGCGCCAGCATGGGGACTCTAGCTGGGGCCAACGTCCTGACTTTC. It encodes CASMGTLAGANVLTF.

This clone turned up a few times. J is TRBJ2-3 and V is TRBV6-6; TRBD2 is a possible D gene (5 bases). There are 15 residues in the CDR3. Germline CDR1 is MNHNY and CDR2 is SVGAGI (reference sequence). Trimming shortened V by 0 bases and J by 0 bases, and 7 bases separated the two germline ends. The CDR3 loop is CASSYSLASTDTQYF. The CDR3 region has the DNA TGTGCCAGCAGTTACTCGTTAGCGAGCACAGATACGCAGTATTTT.

The rearrangement links TRBV9 to TRBJ1-3; D is possibly TRBD1 (6 bases). V lost 4 bases and J lost 3, with 14 bases in between. The CDR3 totals 15 residues. Germline CDR1 and CDR2: SGDLS and YYNGEE. The chain's CDR3 is CASSPPGGHGNTIYF. In DNA form, the CDR3 reads TGTGCCAGCAGCCCCCCGGGGGGGCATGGAAACACCATATATTTT.

In its sample, this clone ranks as medium-sized. J is TRBJ1-3 and V is TRBV7-9; 9 nucleotides agree with TRBD1. The germline gives CDR1 SEHNR, CDR2 FQNEAQ (reference sequence). The junction had 12 bases not matched to a gene; V was cut back by 11 bases and J by 7 bases. The CDR3 covers 14 residues. This CDR3 is CAGQGSTGGNTIYF. In DNA, the CDR3 is TGTGCCGGACAAGGATCGACAGGGGGGAACACCATATATTTT.

The chain combines TRBV7-3 with TRBJ2-4; 7 bases are shared with TRBD1. V trimming: 4 bases; J trimming: 7 bases; junction bases outside the gene matches: 4. CDR3 length: 13 amino acids. The V gene's germline CDR1 is SGHTA and CDR2 FQGTGA. As DNA, the CDR3 is TGTGCCAGCAGCTCAGGGGGAACGAACATTCAGTACTTC. Its translation: CASSSGGTNIQYF.

The chain combines TRBV6-5 with TRBJ1-5, with 7 positions matching TRBD1. The CDR3 runs to 15 residues. Germline values: CDR1 MNHEY, CDR2 SVGAGI. V was clipped by 4 bases and J by 4 bases; unmatched bases: 7. This CDR3 is CASSSMTGLNQPQHF. The DNA of the CDR3 is TGTGCCAGCAGTTCAATGACAGGGTTAAATCAGCCCCAGCATTTT.

This clone was observed a handful of times. V gene TRBV25-1 combines with J gene TRBJ1-1, with 7 bases that match TRBD1. This CDR3 has 14 amino acids. With 5 bases clipped from V and 4 bases from J, the junction kept 7 bases outside the gene matches. CDR1 and CDR2 (germline): MGHDK, SYGVNS. In nucleotides, the CDR3 is TGTGCCAGCAGTCCACAGGGGTCGGCCACTGAAGCTTTCTTT. This translates into CASSPQGSATEAFF.

This chain links TRBV6-1 with TRBJ2-2; TRBD2 matches at 9 bases. The V gene end was trimmed by 8 bases and the J gene end by 7 bases; junction bases not matched to a gene: 8. Germline-derived CDR1 and CDR2 are MNHNS and SASEGT. The CDR3 consists of 14 residues. CDR3 nucleotides: TGTGCCAGCGGACAGCGGGAGGCGATCGGGGAGCTGTTTTTT. This codes for CASGQREAIGELFF.

The V call is TRBV5-1, the J call TRBJ1-5, with a weak D call TRBD1 (5 bases). The CDR3 spans 13 residues. The germline gives CDR1 SGHRS, CDR2 YFSETQ. The V end was cut by 6 bases, the J end by 3 bases, with 10 bases between. CDR3 sequence reads: CASICRVNQPQHF. The CDR3 coding sequence is TGCGCCAGCATATGCAGGGTCAATCAGCCCCAGCATTTT.

The chain combines TRBV5-1 with TRBJ2-7; D not certain. The CDR3 has 13 residues. Trimming pared 2 bases from V and 0 bases from J, leaving 6 bases between. CDR1 and CDR2 from the germline V gene are SGHRS and YFSETQ. CDR3 DNA sequence: TGCGCCAGCAGCTTTGATAGCTCCTACGAGCAGTACTTC. Translating gives CASSFDSSYEQYF.

By share, this clone ranks as medium-sized. This chain uses TRBV6-5 with TRBJ2-1, with TRBD2 identical over 9 bases. CDR1 is MNHEY, CDR2 SVGAGI, per germline. Trimming cost V 6 bases and J 5 bases; bases outside gene matches: 5. This CDR3 region has 14 residues. The CDR3 nucleotides are TGTGCCAGCAGGCCGGGACTAGCAAACAATGAGCAGTTCTTC. Its protein product is CASRPGLANNEQFF.

This clone was seen once. The CDR3 sequence: CASSQVQGGNTEAFF. The CDR3 coding sequence is TGTGCCAGCAGCCAGGTCCAGGGGGGGAACACTGAAGCTTTCTTT. This chain connects TRBV4-2 to TRBJ1-1; 7 bases agree with TRBD1. Germline assignment: CDR1 LGHNA and CDR2 YNFKEQ. V was pared by 3 bases and J by 1 base, with 5 bases of the junction left unmatched. CDR3 length: 15 residues.

This clone was seen once. V usage is TRBV6-1 and J usage is TRBJ1-3, with unresolved D. Looked up from germline, CDR1 is MNHNS and CDR2 is SASEGT. The ends were cut back, 11 bases at V and 0 bases at J, with 14 bases in the middle. The CDR3 runs to 14 residues. This chain's CDR3 is CASLEAYSGNTIYF. The CDR3 DNA follows: TGTGCCTCCCTCGAGGCGTACTCTGGAAACACCATATATTTT.

The rearrangement uses TRBV14 and TRBJ1-1; no definite D call. The V end was cut by 5 bases, the J end by 6 bases, with 10 bases between. This CDR3 has 12 amino acids. Germline V gives CDR1 SGHDN, CDR2 FVKESK. The CDR3 sequence: CASSGRYSEAFF. CDR3 bases: TGTGCCAGCAGCGGCAGGTATTCTGAAGCTTTCTTT.

The chain recombines TRBV30 with TRBJ1-2; D unresolved. The CDR3 contains 12 residues. Per the germline V gene, CDR1 is GTSNPN and CDR2 is SVGIG (reference sequence). The V and J ends lost 6 bases and 3 bases respectively, with 11 bases between them. CDR3 loop: CACLTGHYGYTF. The CDR3 bases are TGTGCCTGCTTAACCGGTCACTATGGCTACACCTTC.

The V and J genes are TRBV5-1 and TRBJ2-2; tentatively, D is TRBD1 (5 bases). With 6 bases removed from V and 0 bases from J, the gap between germline ends came to 18 bases. The CDR3 is made up of 17 amino acids. Germline assignment: CDR1 SGHRS and CDR2 YFSETQ. CDR3 DNA: TGCGCCAGCACTCAGACAGATCTGGGTTCGAACACCGGGGAGCTGTTTTTT. Its translation: CASTQTDLGSNTGELFF.

The chain is built from TRBV28 and TRBJ1-1; 7 bases are shared with TRBD1. The junction had 8 bases not matched to a gene; V was cut back by 10 bases and J by 0 bases. The CDR3 covers 14 residues. From germline, CDR1 is MDHEN and CDR2 SYDVKM. CDR3 nucleotide sequence: TGTGCCACATATCCGGGACAGCTGAACACTGAAGCTTTCTTT. Protein: CATYPGQLNTEAFF.

The chain joins TRBV27 to TRBJ1-5; the match to TRBD1 covers 8 bases. The CDR3 has 14 amino acids. Trimming cost V 5 bases and J 5 bases; bases outside gene matches: 5. Germline values: CDR1 MNHEY, CDR2 SMNVEV (reference sequence). CDR3 sequence reads: CASSPGQGDQPQHF. The CDR3 nucleotides are TGTGCCAGCAGTCCCGGACAGGGCGATCAGCCCCAGCATTTT.

The V gene is TRBV29-1, the J gene TRBJ2-1; the D gene is possibly TRBD1 (5 bases). Germline V gives CDR1 SQVTM, CDR2 ANQGSEA. V was clipped by 4 bases and J by 8 bases, with 6 bases between them. The CDR3 sequence is 10 residues long. DNA of the CDR3: TGCAGCGTTGTAGGGGATGAGCAGTTCTTC. This encodes CSVVGDEQFF.

The chain joins TRBV11-2 to TRBJ1-2, with D tentatively TRBD1 (6 bases). The CDR3 totals 17 residues. V was trimmed by 0 bases and J by 2 bases, leaving 16 bases between them. The germline gives CDR1 SGHAT, CDR2 FQNNGV. The CDR3 coding sequence is TGTGCCAGCAGCTTAGATAACAGGGTGAGGAGAAACTATGGCTACACCTTC. Protein product: CASSLDNRVRRNYGYTF.

V and J are TRBV18 and TRBJ1-2; no firm D call. The CDR3 has 14 residues. Germline CDR1 KGHSH, CDR2 LQKENI. V was cut by 2 bases and J by 4 bases, with 11 bases left in between. CDR3 residues: CASSPNVDSYGYTF. In DNA form, the CDR3 reads TGTGCCAGCTCACCAAATGTGGACTCCTATGGCTACACCTTC.

This clone was recorded a few times. The chain combines TRBV28 with TRBJ1-5; D remains unclear. The CDR3 is 15 amino acids. Germline lookup yields CDR1 MDHEN and CDR2 SYDVKM. Trimming removed 7 bases from V and 5 bases from J, with 18 bases in between. The CDR3 protein is CASTLELVGDQPQHF. In DNA, the CDR3 is TGTGCCAGCACACTTGAGCTCGTGGGCGATCAGCCCCAGCATTTT.